A selection of T cell receptor beta chains follows, all from one sample in a study of T-cell memory formation after mild COVID-19. From the 5' RACE reads, TCRdb called clonotypes with MiXCR, one entry per CDR3 protein. The sample shows about half a million distinct CDR3 sequences, about 18% of them seen only once. The sequenced material came from PBMCs or a T cell subset sorted from them (not recorded which). The receptors come from an adult woman who had mild COVID-19 (a few samples of this study predate the infection). Cell type and time point are not known. Each CDR3 is given with its conserved first and last residue. D genes are given only for firm matches. Size values are once, few and many counts, or a class for expanded clones, and some rows have none.

V gene: TRBV12-3/TRBV12-4; J gene: TRBJ2-1; D gene: NA; clone size: many; CDR3 DNA: TGTGCCAGCAGTTTATTTGGGGCTAGCGAGGGCTCCTACAATGAGCAGTTCTTC; CDR3 protein: CASSLFGASEGSYNEQFF
V gene: TRBV27; J gene: TRBJ2-1; D gene: NA; clone size: few; CDR3 DNA: TGTGCCAGCAGATCGAGGACGGGACACACTCACAATGAGCAGTTCTTC; CDR3 protein: CASRSRTGHTHNEQFF
V gene: TRBV10-3; J gene: TRBJ2-1; D gene: TRBD2; clone size: NA; CDR3 DNA: TGTGCCATCAGTACCGCCGGGACTACCAACAATGAGCAGTTCTTC; CDR3 protein: CAISTAGTTNNEQFF
V gene: TRBV7-9; J gene: TRBJ2-5; D gene: NA; clone size: NA; CDR3 DNA: TGTGCCAGCAGCCCCAGTTCGGAGACCCAGTACTTC; CDR3 protein: CASSPSSETQYF
V gene: TRBV6-5; J gene: TRBJ2-1; D gene: NA; clone size: NA; CDR3 DNA: TGTGCCAGCAGTTCGCCCGGGACAAACAATGAGCAGTTCTTC; CDR3 protein: CASSSPGTNNEQFF
V gene: TRBV5-1; J gene: TRBJ2-3; D gene: NA; clone size: few; CDR3 DNA: TGCGCCAGCAGCTTAAACCCCCCCACAGATACGCAGTATTTT; CDR3 protein: CASSLNPPTDTQYF
V gene: TRBV5-1; J gene: TRBJ1-1; D gene: NA; clone size: few; CDR3 DNA: TGCGCCAGCAGCTCAACAAGCAGGGGAGGGACTGAAGCTTTCTTT; CDR3 protein: CASSSTSRGGTEAFF
V gene: TRBV6-5; J gene: TRBJ2-3; D gene: TRBD2; clone size: NA; CDR3 DNA: TGTGCCAGCAGTTACGCCGGACTAGCCTCAGATACGCAGTATTTT; CDR3 protein: CASSYAGLASDTQYF
V gene: TRBV5-1; J gene: TRBJ2-3; D gene: TRBD2; clone size: few; CDR3 DNA: TGCGCCAGCAGCTTGGAACCACTAGCGGGAGTTGCAGATACGCAGTATTTT; CDR3 protein: CASSLEPLAGVADTQYF
V gene: TRBV24-1; J gene: TRBJ2-1; D gene: NA; clone size: few; CDR3 DNA: TGTGCCACCAGTGAGCGGGACAGCTACTACAATGAGCAGTTCTTC; CDR3 protein: CATSERDSYYNEQFF
V gene: TRBV5-1; J gene: TRBJ1-1; D gene: TRBD1; clone size: NA; CDR3 DNA: TGCGCCAGCAGCGCGTATACAGGGGCGTATGGACGAGCTTTCTTT; CDR3 protein: CASSAYTGAYGRAFF
V gene: TRBV4-1; J gene: TRBJ1-3; D gene: NA; clone size: NA; CDR3 DNA: TGCGCCAGCAGCCAAGATTCTGTGAGTCGAGCTGGAAACACCATATATTTT; CDR3 protein: CASSQDSVSRAGNTIYF
V gene: TRBV7-9; J gene: TRBJ2-5; D gene: NA; clone size: NA; CDR3 DNA: TGTGCCAGCAGCCCAGGGGAGGTGGAGACCCAGTACTTC; CDR3 protein: CASSPGEVETQYF
V gene: TRBV7-6; J gene: TRBJ1-5; D gene: NA; clone size: NA; CDR3 DNA: TGTGCCAGCAGCCTACACGGTCAGCCCCAGCATTTT; CDR3 protein: CASSLHGQPQHF
V gene: TRBV4-3; J gene: TRBJ2-7; D gene: NA; clone size: many; CDR3 DNA: TGCGCCAGCAGCCAAGATCCCGGGAGCGCTAACGAGCAGTACTTC; CDR3 protein: CASSQDPGSANEQYF
V gene: TRBV18; J gene: TRBJ2-5; D gene: TRBD2; clone size: NA; CDR3 DNA: TGTGCCAGCTCACCATTTCTAGCGGGGGAGACCCAGTACTTC; CDR3 protein: CASSPFLAGETQYF
V gene: TRBV11-2; J gene: TRBJ2-7; D gene: TRBD2; clone size: few; CDR3 DNA: TGTGCCAGCAGCTTAGGCCTAGCGGGAATCAACGAGCAGTACTTC; CDR3 protein: CASSLGLAGINEQYF
V gene: TRBV24-1; J gene: TRBJ1-2; D gene: NA; clone size: few; CDR3 DNA: TGTGCCACCAGTAAGGGGCGGTATGGCTACACCTTC; CDR3 protein: CATSKGRYGYTF
V gene: TRBV6-2/TRBV6-3; J gene: TRBJ2-7; D gene: TRBD2; clone size: NA; CDR3 DNA: TGTGCCAGCAGTTGGGACAGGGGGCGATCCGGGACTAGCGGGAGTTACGAGCAGTACTTC; CDR3 protein: CASSWDRGRSGTSGSYEQYF
V gene: TRBV4-3; J gene: TRBJ2-3; D gene: NA; clone size: few; CDR3 DNA: TGCGCCAGCAGCCAAGATTACAGACTGGGGGGCACAGATACGCAGTATTTT; CDR3 protein: CASSQDYRLGGTDTQYF
V gene: TRBV7-2; J gene: TRBJ1-6; D gene: NA; clone size: few; CDR3 DNA: TGTGCCAGCAGCTTCGGCCTCTCAGGGGATTCACCCCTCCACTTT; CDR3 protein: CASSFGLSGDSPLHF
V gene: TRBV4-3; J gene: TRBJ2-3; D gene: TRBD2; clone size: few; CDR3 DNA: TGCGCCAGCAGCCAAGTCTTAGCGGGAGGGGCAGATACGCAGTATTTT; CDR3 protein: CASSQVLAGGADTQYF
V gene: TRBV24-1; J gene: TRBJ2-1; D gene: TRBD1; clone size: NA; CDR3 DNA: TGTGCCACCAGTGATTCTCAGGGACAGGTTGTCAATGAGCAGTTCTTC; CDR3 protein: CATSDSQGQVVNEQFF
V gene: TRBV4-3; J gene: TRBJ2-1; D gene: TRBD2; clone size: few; CDR3 DNA: TGCGCCAGCAGCCAACTAGCGGGAATCACCTACAATGAGCAGTTCTTC; CDR3 protein: CASSQLAGITYNEQFF
V gene: TRBV20-1; J gene: TRBJ2-7; D gene: NA; clone size: NA; CDR3 DNA: TGCAGTGCTGAAAAGAAGGGCCGAGGACGCGAGCAGTACTTC; CDR3 protein: CSAEKKGRGREQYF
V gene: TRBV7-6; J gene: TRBJ1-6; D gene: NA; clone size: NA; CDR3 DNA: TGTGCCAGCAGCCCACGGGGTTCGAATTCACCCCTCCACTTT; CDR3 protein: CASSPRGSNSPLHF
V gene: TRBV10-2; J gene: TRBJ2-5; D gene: NA; clone size: many; CDR3 DNA: TGCGCCAGCAGCACCCCAGGGTTGGAGACCCAGTACTTC; CDR3 protein: CASSTPGLETQYF
V gene: TRBV4-3; J gene: TRBJ2-7; D gene: NA; clone size: few; CDR3 DNA: TGCGCCAGCAGGGGGTCAGACTCCTACGAGCAGTACTTC; CDR3 protein: CASRGSDSYEQYF
V gene: TRBV6-6; J gene: TRBJ2-5; D gene: NA; clone size: NA; CDR3 DNA: TGTGCCAGCAGTTACTTTCAAGAGACCCAGTACTTC; CDR3 protein: CASSYFQETQYF
V gene: TRBV14; J gene: TRBJ1-1; D gene: TRBD1; clone size: few; CDR3 DNA: TGTGCCAGCAGCCAGCTGACAGGGTGGACTGAAGCTTTCTTT; CDR3 protein: CASSQLTGWTEAFF
V gene: TRBV27; J gene: TRBJ2-7; D gene: NA; clone size: NA; CDR3 DNA: TGTGCCAGCAGTTTTACTCAGCCCTACGAGCAGTACTTC; CDR3 protein: CASSFTQPYEQYF
V gene: TRBV12-3/TRBV12-4; J gene: TRBJ2-3; D gene: NA; clone size: NA; CDR3 DNA: TGTGCCAGCAGTTTGATAACAGATACGCAGTATTTT; CDR3 protein: CASSLITDTQYF
V gene: TRBV9; J gene: TRBJ2-3; D gene: NA; clone size: NA; CDR3 DNA: TGTGCCAGCAGCGTAGGGTGGACAGCCACAGATACGCAGTATTTT; CDR3 protein: CASSVGWTATDTQYF
V gene: TRBV4-2; J gene: TRBJ1-2; D gene: NA; clone size: few; CDR3 DNA: TGTGCCAGCAGCCCCCTGACAGGACTGAACTATGGCTACACCTTC; CDR3 protein: CASSPLTGLNYGYTF
V gene: TRBV7-9; J gene: TRBJ1-6; D gene: NA; clone size: NA; CDR3 DNA: TGTGCCAGCAGCTTCGATATGGGGCCTTCACCCCTCCACTTT; CDR3 protein: CASSFDMGPSPLHF
V gene: TRBV4-1; J gene: TRBJ1-2; D gene: NA; clone size: few; CDR3 DNA: TGCGCCAGCAGCCAAGACCCCATGACATTCTCATATGGCTACACCTTC; CDR3 protein: CASSQDPMTFSYGYTF
V gene: TRBV25-1; J gene: TRBJ1-1; D gene: NA; clone size: NA; CDR3 DNA: TGTGCCAGCAGTGAACCCAGCCGCAAAGCTTTCTTT; CDR3 protein: CASSEPSRKAFF
V gene: TRBV18; J gene: TRBJ2-7; D gene: TRBD2; clone size: NA; CDR3 DNA: TGTGCCAGCTCACCACGAGCCGGGACGGGGACTAGCGGATACTACGAGCAGTACTTC; CDR3 protein: CASSPRAGTGTSGYYEQYF